The 19 T cell receptor beta chains presented below share a single source sample, sequenced in a study of T cell clonality in common variable immunodeficiency. Profiled with immunoSEQ multiplex PCR; TCRdb holds only in-frame clones, not every one. The sample has 30,000 to 40,000 clones, none seen only once. Sequenced input: peripheral blood mononuclear cells. These TCRs come from a person between 18 and 70 years old in good health.

This clone was found many times. The read ends 3 residues before the CDR3 terminus; that terminus is restored from the germline J gene. The gene calls are TRBV19 and TRBJ2-2; a weak D match, TRBD1 (6 bases). V lost 5 bases and J 8 bases, leaving 12 bases between the germline ends. CDR3 length: 13 amino acids. The germline V gene encodes CDR1 LNHDA and CDR2 SQIVND (reference sequence). CDR3 bases read: TGTGCCAGTAGTGTAAGGGGGTCAGGGGAG. Translating gives CASSVRGSGE. The entire CDR3 protein reads CASSVRGSGELFF.

This clone was picked up a small number of times. From the germline J gene comes the end of the CDR3, since the read stops 3 residues before it. This chain uses TRBV5-1 with TRBJ2-1, with D possibly called TRBD1 or TRBD2 (7 bases each). The germline V and J ends were trimmed by 0 bases and 5 bases, with 15 bases remaining between them. Germline lookup yields CDR1 SGHRS and CDR2 YFSETQ. The CDR3 is made up of 16 amino acids. The CDR3 bases that were read are TGCGCCAGCAGCTTGGTTCCAGGGGGAGGGAACAATGAG. Translation gives CASSLVPGGGNNE. The full CDR3 reads CASSLVPGGGNNEQFF.

This clone was counted ten times or more. The read finishes 3 residues shy of the CDR3 end, and the germline J gene is used to complete it. This chain joins TRBV19 and TRBJ2-7; D uncertain. The CDR3 loop spans 13 amino acids. The V end was cut by 5 bases, the J end by 2 bases, with 10 bases between. CDR1 and CDR2 (germline): LNHDA, SQIVND (reference sequence). The chain's CDR3 is CASSFARAYEQYF. The CDR3 DNA, read in part, is TGTGCCAGTAGTTTCGCTCGGGCCTACGAG. Together with reference TRBV19 and TRBJ2-7, the CDR3 gives the full variable domain: DGGITQSPKYLFRKEGQNVTLSCEQNLNHDAMYWYRQDPGQGLRLIYYSQIVNDFQKGDIAEGYSVSREKKESFPLTVTSAQKNPTAFYLCASSFARAYEQYFGPGTRLTVT.

This clone was detected many times. The read ends 3 residues shy of where the CDR3 ends; the end is completed using the germline J gene. This sequence joins TRBV29-1 and TRBJ2-2; the match to TRBD1 covers 7 bases. Germline values: CDR1 SQVTM, CDR2 ANQGSEA. This CDR3 is 13 amino acids long. The covered CDR3 bases are TGCAGCGTTGCGGGACAGCCCAATGAAAAG. This translates into CSVAGQPNEK. The entire CDR3 sequence reads CSVAGQPNEKLFF.

With regard to this clone: A read error may account for a junction end that differs from germline. CDR3 residues: CSSSSLSGGTGELFF. The sequenced part of the CDR3 DNA is TGTTCCAGCAGCTCTCTCTCCGGGGGGACCGGGGAG. The chain recombines TRBV7-9 with TRBJ2-2; 7 bases map to TRBD2. The DNA ends 3 residues before the CDR3 does, and the rest of the CDR3 is filled in from the germline J gene. Germline-derived CDR1 and CDR2 are SEHNR and FQNEAQ (reference sequence). This CDR3 region has 15 residues.

This clone was picked up many times. The DNA ends 3 residues before the CDR3 does, and the rest of the CDR3 is filled in from the germline J gene. This chain links TRBV20-1 with TRBJ2-5, with 13 bases aligning to TRBD2. This CDR3 spans 14 amino acids. With 5 bases clipped from V and 5 bases from J, the junction kept 5 bases outside the gene matches. Germline V lookup: CDR1 DFQATT, CDR2 SNEGSKA (reference sequence). Here the CDR3 reads CSARLAGGRETQYF. CDR3 DNA, as far as it was read: TGCAGTGCTCGACTAGCGGGAGGTCGGGAGACC.

This clone came up many times. The read is 3 residues too short to cover the CDR3 end, so that end is filled in from the germline J gene. The same CDR3 also results from other DNA sequences found in this sample. V is TRBV6-1 and J is TRBJ1-1, with a weak D call TRBD1 (5 bases). Trimming shortened V by 0 bases and J by 7 bases, and 9 bases separated the two germline ends. Germline-derived CDR1 and CDR2 are MNHNS and SASEGT. This CDR3 has 13 residues. The sequenced CDR3 bases are TGTGCCAGCAGTGAAGCGGGGGGGTATGAA. Its protein is CASSEAGGYE. Given in full, the CDR3 is CASSEAGGYEAFF.

This clone was detected many times. Read data end 3 residues before the CDR3 end; the end is taken from the germline J gene. This chain uses TRBV30 with TRBJ2-1; D is possibly TRBD1 or TRBD2 (5 bases each). V was clipped by 8 bases and J by 4 bases, with 12 bases between them. The V gene's germline CDR1 is GTSNPN and CDR2 SVGIG (reference sequence). This CDR3 comprises 12 residues. Partial CDR3 DNA: TGTGCCGGCAGGGAGCCTTACAATGAG. It yields the protein CAGREPYNE. The CDR3, in full, reads CAGREPYNEQFF. Combining the CDR3 with reference TRBV30 and TRBJ2-1 gives the whole variable domain SQTIHQWPATLVQPVGSPLSLECTVEGTSNPNLYWYRQAAGRGLQLLFYSVGIGQISSEVPQNLSASRPQDRQFILSSKKLLLSDSGFYLCAGREPYNEQFFGPGTRLTVL.

This clone was seen at least ten times. The CDR3 bases that were read are TGTGCCAGCAGTCGGGCCACGGGACAGGGGTGGGATGAG. Its protein product is CASSRATGQGWDE. The CDR3 in full is CASSRATGQGWDEQFF. The genes are TRBV6-4 and TRBJ2-1; 10 bases fit TRBD1. With the read ending 3 residues before the CDR3 end, the germline J gene is used to fill in that end. The trim removed 5 bases at V and 8 bases at J, leaving 12 bases unmatched. Germline values: CDR1 MRHNA, CDR2 SNTAGT. The CDR3 is made up of 16 amino acids.

Ten or more counts support this clone. The CDR3 end lies 3 residues beyond the end of the read and is filled in from the germline J gene. The chain is built from TRBV19 and TRBJ2-1; 8 bases are a match to TRBD2. Germline assignment: CDR1 LNHDA and CDR2 SQIVND (reference sequence). The CDR3 is 17 amino acids. Trimming cost V 3 bases and J 7 bases; bases outside gene matches: 14. CDR3 sequence reads: CASSIFSVGLVPNEQFF. Incomplete CDR3 DNA: TGTGCCAGTAGTATTTTTAGTGTGGGACTAGTGCCTAATGAG.

This clone has ten or more counts. The CDR3 goes on 3 residues after the read ends, and that part is filled in from the germline J gene. The chain couples TRBV6-2 or TRBV6-3 to TRBJ1-2, with unresolved D. Trimming shortened V by 5 bases and J by 4 bases, and 17 bases separated the two germline ends. The germline CDR1 and CDR2 sequences are MNHEY and SVGEGT. The CDR3 covers 15 residues. The part of the CDR3 DNA that was read is TGTGCCAGCAGTCCATCCGGCGGGGAGATCTATGGC. As protein: CASSPSGGEIYG. The CDR3 in full is CASSPSGGEIYGYTF.

This clone was counted ten times or more. The read ends 3 residues early relative to the CDR3; the germline J gene fills the gap. V is TRBV7-2 and J is TRBJ2-1, with 12 bases identical to TRBD2. The CDR3 spans 15 residues. Germline V gene data show CDR1 as SGHTA and CDR2 as FQGNSA. V gave up 1 base and J gave up 9 bases; unmatched junction bases: 4. The sequenced CDR3 bases are TGTGCCAGCAGCTTAGGACTAGCGGGAGCCTTTGAG. Amino acid sequence: CASSLGLAGAFE. The full-length CDR3 reads as CASSLGLAGAFEQFF.

This clone was counted many times. The read terminates 3 residues ahead of where the CDR3 ends, so the germline J gene completes it. The rearrangement joins TRBV7-9 to TRBJ2-3; possibly TRBD1 for D (6 bases). CDR1 SEHNR and CDR2 FQNEAQ come from the germline V gene (reference sequence). The V gene lost 3 bases and the J gene lost 8 bases, with 12 bases spanning the gap. The CDR3 length is 13 residues. CDR3 protein: CASSFEQGATQYF. CDR3 DNA (partial): TGTGCCAGCAGCTTCGAACAGGGAGCTACG.

This clone was counted ten times or more. The read terminates 3 residues ahead of where the CDR3 ends, so the germline J gene completes it. The chain links TRBV20-1 to TRBJ2-3, with D hard to call. V lost 3 bases and J 1 base, leaving 11 bases between the germline ends. Germline CDR1 reads DFQATT; CDR2 reads SNEGSKA (reference sequence). This CDR3 has 14 amino acids. CDR3 amino acids: CSASLAGGTDTQYF. The sequenced part of the CDR3 DNA is TGCAGTGCTAGTTTGGCAGGCGGCACAGATACG.

Many counts were recorded for this clone. CDR3 residues: CASSPGGPKNIQYF. The sequenced part of the CDR3 DNA is TGCGCCAGCAGCCCAGGGGGACCCAAAAACATT. The rearrangement joins TRBV5-1 to TRBJ2-4, with 7 bases aligning to TRBD1. The read gets to within 3 residues of the CDR3 end, and the germline J gene fills in the rest. The CDR3 has 14 amino acids. J lost 2 bases, V lost 4 bases, and 3 bases had no gene match. In germline, CDR1 is SGHRS, CDR2 YFSETQ.

This clone was detected a few times. The CDR3 end is not reached by the read, which stops 3 residues before it; the germline J gene fills it in. V is TRBV20-1 and J is TRBJ2-7; 14 positions agree with TRBD2. There are 13 residues in the CDR3. After removal of 5 bases from V and 5 bases from J, the junction contained 2 bases not matched to a gene. CDR1 is DFQATT and CDR2 is SNEGSKA in the germline V gene (reference sequence). The CDR3: CSAPGLAGDEQYF. CDR3 DNA (partial): TGCAGTGCTCCGGGACTAGCGGGAGACGAG.

This clone has ten or more counts. The CDR3 end is not reached by the read, which stops 3 residues before it; the germline J gene fills it in. The same CDR3 also results from other DNA sequences found in this sample. The genes are TRBV7-9 and TRBJ1-2, with D possibly TRBD1 on 6 matching bases. Germline values: CDR1 SEHNR, CDR2 FQNEAQ (reference sequence). The CDR3 consists of 13 residues. Here the CDR3 reads CASSRTEGYGYTF. The part of the CDR3 DNA that was read is TGTGCCAGCAGTCGGACAGAAGGATACGGC.

In its sample, this clone was seen many times. The CDR3 extends 3 residues past the end of the read, so its final part is completed from the germline J gene. The chain carries TRBV14 and TRBJ2-3, with a weak D call TRBD1 (5 bases). Trimming removed 0 bases at V and 0 bases at J, with 13 bases between. Germline V gene lookup returns CDR1 SGHDN and CDR2 FVKESK. The CDR3 has 17 residues. Incomplete CDR3 DNA: TGTGCCAGCAGCCAAGATCTGGGGCCTCTAAGCACAGATACG. It specifies CASSQDLGPLSTDT. The complete CDR3 sequence is CASSQDLGPLSTDTQYF.

As concerns this clone: Read sequence stops 3 residues before the CDR3 end, and the germline J gene provides the missing end. The chain combines TRBV13 with TRBJ1-2, with D unresolved. Germline-derived CDR1 and CDR2 are PRHDT and FYEKMQ (reference sequence). The CDR3 totals 19 residues. The CDR3 sequence is CASSLLSGSLWVGVDTYTF. The part of the CDR3 DNA that was read is TGTGCCAGCAGCTTACTTAGCGGGAGTCTTTGGGTCGGAGTTGATACC.